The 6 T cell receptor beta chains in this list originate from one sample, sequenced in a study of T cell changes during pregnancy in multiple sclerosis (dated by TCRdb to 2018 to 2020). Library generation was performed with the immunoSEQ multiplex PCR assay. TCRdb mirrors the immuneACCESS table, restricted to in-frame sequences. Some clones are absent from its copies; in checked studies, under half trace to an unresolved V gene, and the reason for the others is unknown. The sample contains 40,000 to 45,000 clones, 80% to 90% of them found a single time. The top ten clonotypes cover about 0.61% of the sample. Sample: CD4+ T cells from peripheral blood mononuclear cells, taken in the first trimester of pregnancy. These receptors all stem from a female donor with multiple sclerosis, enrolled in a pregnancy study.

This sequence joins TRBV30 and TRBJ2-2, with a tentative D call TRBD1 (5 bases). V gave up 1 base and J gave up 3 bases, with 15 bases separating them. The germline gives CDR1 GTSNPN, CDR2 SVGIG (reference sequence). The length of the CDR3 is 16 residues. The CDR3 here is CAWSDGPFRDTGELFF. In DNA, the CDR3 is TGTGCCTGGAGTGACGGACCCTTCAGGGACACCGGGGAGCTGTTTTTT.

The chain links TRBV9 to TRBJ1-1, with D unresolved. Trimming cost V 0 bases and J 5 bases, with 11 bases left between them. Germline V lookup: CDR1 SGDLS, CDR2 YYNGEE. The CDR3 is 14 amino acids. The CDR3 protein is CASSVAMRGTEAFF. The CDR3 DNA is TGTGCCAGCAGCGTAGCAATGAGAGGGACTGAAGCTTTCTTT.

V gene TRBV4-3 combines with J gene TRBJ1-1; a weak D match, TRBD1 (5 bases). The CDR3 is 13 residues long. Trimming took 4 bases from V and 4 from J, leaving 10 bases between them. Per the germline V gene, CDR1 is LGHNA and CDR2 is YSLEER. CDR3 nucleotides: TGCGCCAGCAGCCTAGACAGAGGCACTGAAGCTTTCTTT. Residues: CASSLDRGTEAFF.

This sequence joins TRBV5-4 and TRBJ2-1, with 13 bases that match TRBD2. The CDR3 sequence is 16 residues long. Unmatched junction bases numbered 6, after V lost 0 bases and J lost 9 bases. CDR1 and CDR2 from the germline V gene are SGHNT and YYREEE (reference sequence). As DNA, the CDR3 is TGTGCCAGCAGCTTGGAGGGGACTAGCGGGATGGGTGAGCAGTTCTTC. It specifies CASSLEGTSGMGEQFF.

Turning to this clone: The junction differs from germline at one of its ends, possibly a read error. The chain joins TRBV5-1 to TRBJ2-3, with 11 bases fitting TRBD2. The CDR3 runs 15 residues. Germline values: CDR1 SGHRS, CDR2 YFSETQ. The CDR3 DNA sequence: TGCGCCAGCAACTTGGGACTAGCGGTCCCAGATACGCAGTATTTT. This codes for CASNLGLAVPDTQYF. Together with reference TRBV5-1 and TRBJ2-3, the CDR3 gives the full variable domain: KAGVTQTPRYLIKTRGQQVTLSCSPISGHRSVSWYQQTPGQGLQFLFEYFSETQRNKGNFPGRFSGRQFSNSRSEMNVSTLELGDSALYLCASNLGLAVPDTQYFGPGTRLTVL.

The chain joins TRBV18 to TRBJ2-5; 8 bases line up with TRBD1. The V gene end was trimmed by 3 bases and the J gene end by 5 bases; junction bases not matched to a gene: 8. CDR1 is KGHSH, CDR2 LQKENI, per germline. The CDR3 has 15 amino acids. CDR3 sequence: CASSPQGAIAETQYF. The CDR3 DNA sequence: TGTGCCAGCTCACCGCAGGGGGCGATCGCGGAGACCCAGTACTTC.